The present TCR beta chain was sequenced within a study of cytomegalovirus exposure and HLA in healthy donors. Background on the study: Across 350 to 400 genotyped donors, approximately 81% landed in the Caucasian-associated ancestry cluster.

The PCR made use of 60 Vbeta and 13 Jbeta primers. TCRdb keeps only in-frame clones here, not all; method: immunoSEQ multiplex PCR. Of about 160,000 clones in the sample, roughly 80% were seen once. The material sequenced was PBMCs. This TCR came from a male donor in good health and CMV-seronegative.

DNA of the CDR3: TGTGCCAGCAGCAATAGGGGGCCTCAGCCCCAGCATTTT. It specifies CASSNRGPQPQHF. The gene calls are TRBV21-1 and TRBJ1-5; TRBD1, the D gene given by the table, was not confirmed from the DNA. TRBV21-1 is recorded as a pseudogene. The CDR3 runs 13 residues.